The rows below give T cell receptor beta chains drawn from one sample of a study of high-grade serous ovarian cancer treatment subgroups. Some clones are missing from TCRdb's copy, which holds only in-frame ones; the method was immunoSEQ multiplex PCR. The table shows some 4,500 clones, with 60% to 80% occurring only once. The sequenced sample consisted of tumor tissue. Receptors were obtained from a human donor with high-grade serous ovarian cancer. Each CDR3 is given with its conserved first and last residue. Only some rows state a clone size, as once, few, many or a class for expanded clones.

v_call	clone_size	j_call	cdr3_aa
TRBV29-1	NA	TRBJ1-1	CSVEISMNTEAFF
TRBV4-2	NA	TRBJ2-1	CASSQDPQTYNEQFF
TRBV9	NA	TRBJ2-2	CASSSVTHYTGELFF
TRBV25-1	NA	TRBJ2-7	CASSASTANEQYF
TRBV5-4	NA	TRBJ2-5	CASSPGLAGGRREQYF
TRBV4-1	few	TRBJ2-2	CASSQGALSPRFTGELFF
TRBV2	once	TRBJ1-2	CASKDRGIITYGYTF
TRBV30	NA	TRBJ1-2	CAWRGVYGYTF
TRBV6-1	NA	TRBJ2-7	CASVPGQSPGDEQYF
TRBV29-1	NA	TRBJ2-7	CSVEDRTGGFEQYF
TRBV5-8	NA	TRBJ1-5	CASSIQGWSDQPQHF
TRBV4-1	NA	TRBJ2-7	CASSQWVTGTGEDEQYF
TRBV7-6	NA	TRBJ2-3	CASSLEGFKDTQYF
TRBV27	few	TRBJ2-2	CASSPGLADATGELFF
TRBV30	NA	TRBJ2-2	CAWSVLGNTGELFF
TRBV21-1	NA	TRBJ1-1	CASSMNKNTEAFF
TRBV7-9	NA	TRBJ2-3	CASSELMTSTDTQYF
TRBV5-4	NA	TRBJ1-5	CASSLEGGQPQHF
TRBV27	once	TRBJ1-5	CASSSSGWDQRNQPQHF
TRBV30	NA	TRBJ2-7	CAWSTTLGAPYF
TRBV5-1	NA	TRBJ2-7	CASSPDLSSYEQYF
TRBV10-2	once	TRBJ1-1	CASSEWSTVNTEAFF
TRBV29-1	NA	TRBJ2-5	CSGERAGGPGETQYF
TRBV7-2	NA	TRBJ1-5	CASSSASSINQPQHF
TRBV19	NA	TRBJ2-7	CASSIRGDYEQYF
TRBV11-3	NA	TRBJ2-7	CASSLRQGYEQYF
TRBV19	NA	TRBJ2-5	CASKMGAGARETQYF
TRBV5-1	NA	TRBJ2-7	CASSPRSGALEQYF
TRBV10-3	NA	TRBJ2-1	CAISESLASGDNNEQFF
TRBV7-3	once	TRBJ1-1	CASSLYGSEAFF
TRBV6-9	NA	TRBJ2-1	CASSRASGTSYNEQFF
TRBV2	NA	TRBJ1-4	CASKGAETNEKLFF
TRBV5-8	NA	TRBJ2-4	CASSLEGRGTKNIQYF